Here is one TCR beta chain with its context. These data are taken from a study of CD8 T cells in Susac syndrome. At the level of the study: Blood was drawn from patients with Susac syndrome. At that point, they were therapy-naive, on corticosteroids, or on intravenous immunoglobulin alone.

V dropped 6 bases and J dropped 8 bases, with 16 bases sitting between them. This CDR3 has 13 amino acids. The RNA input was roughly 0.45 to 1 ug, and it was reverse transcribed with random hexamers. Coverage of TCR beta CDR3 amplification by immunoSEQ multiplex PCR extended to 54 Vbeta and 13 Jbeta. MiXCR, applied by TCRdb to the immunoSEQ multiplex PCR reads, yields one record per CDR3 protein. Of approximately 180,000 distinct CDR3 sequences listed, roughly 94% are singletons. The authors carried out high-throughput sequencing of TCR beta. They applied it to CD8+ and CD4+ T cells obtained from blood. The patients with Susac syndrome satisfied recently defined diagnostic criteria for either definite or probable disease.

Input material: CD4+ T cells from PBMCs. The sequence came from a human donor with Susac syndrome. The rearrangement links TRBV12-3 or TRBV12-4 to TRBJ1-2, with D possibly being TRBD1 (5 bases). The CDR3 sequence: CASSILAQGGYTF. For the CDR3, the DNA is TGTGCCAGCAGCATCTTGGCCCAGGGCGGCTACACCTTC.